This TCR beta chain was captured in a study of blood T cells in healthy people across ages. PCR was performed a second time for about 7 to 12 cycles using a sample-barcoded 5' primer and a J-beta primer mix. Using its own MiXCR run on the 5' RACE reads, TCRdb lists one record per CDR3 protein. This table holds about 1.5 million distinct CDR3 sequences, approximately 43% found once. Germline loops: CDR1 DFQATT, CDR2 SNEGSKA (reference sequence). The CDR3 is made up of 14 amino acids. V shed 5 bases, J shed 1 base, and the junction held 6 bases outside the gene matches. The source of this sequence is a woman aged 18-29 years in good health. The sample was blood. The rearrangement joins TRBV20-1 to TRBJ2-7; 9 bases map to TRBD2. The CDR3 coding sequence is TGCAGTGCTTTGACTAGCGGACTATCCTACGAGCAGTACTTC. Protein sequence: CSALTSGLSYEQYF.